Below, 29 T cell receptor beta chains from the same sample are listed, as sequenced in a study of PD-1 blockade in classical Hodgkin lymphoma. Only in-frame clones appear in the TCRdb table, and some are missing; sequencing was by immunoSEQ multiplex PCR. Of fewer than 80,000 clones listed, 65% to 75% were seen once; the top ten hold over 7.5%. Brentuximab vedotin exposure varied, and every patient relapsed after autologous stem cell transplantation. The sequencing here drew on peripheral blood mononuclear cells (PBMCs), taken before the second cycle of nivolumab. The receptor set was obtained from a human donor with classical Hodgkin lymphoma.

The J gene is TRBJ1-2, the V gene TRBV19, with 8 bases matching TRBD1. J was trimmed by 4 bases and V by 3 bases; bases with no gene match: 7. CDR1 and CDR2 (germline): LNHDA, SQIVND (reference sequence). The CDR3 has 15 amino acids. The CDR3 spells CASSISRGTGYGYTF. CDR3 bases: TGTGCCAGTAGTATTTCCCGGGGGACAGGCTATGGCTACACCTTC. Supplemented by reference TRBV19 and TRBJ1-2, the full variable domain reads DGGITQSPKYLFRKEGQNVTLSCEQNLNHDAMYWYRQDPGQGLRLIYYSQIVNDFQKGDIAEGYSVSREKKESFPLTVTSAQKNPTAFYLCASSISRGTGYGYTFGSGTRLTVV.

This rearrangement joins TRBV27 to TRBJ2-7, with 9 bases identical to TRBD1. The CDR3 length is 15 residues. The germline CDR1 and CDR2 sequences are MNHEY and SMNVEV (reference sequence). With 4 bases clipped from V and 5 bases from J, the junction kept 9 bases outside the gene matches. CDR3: CASSYTGTGPHEQYF. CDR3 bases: TGTGCCAGCAGTTACACCGGGACAGGGCCCCACGAGCAGTACTTC.

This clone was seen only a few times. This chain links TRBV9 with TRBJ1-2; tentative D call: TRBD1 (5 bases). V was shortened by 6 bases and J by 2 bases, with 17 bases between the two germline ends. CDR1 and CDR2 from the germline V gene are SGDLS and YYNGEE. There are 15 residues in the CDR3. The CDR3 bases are TGTGCCAGCAACCCCACAGGAGGGTTGAACTATGGCTACACCTTC. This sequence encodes CASNPTGGLNYGYTF.

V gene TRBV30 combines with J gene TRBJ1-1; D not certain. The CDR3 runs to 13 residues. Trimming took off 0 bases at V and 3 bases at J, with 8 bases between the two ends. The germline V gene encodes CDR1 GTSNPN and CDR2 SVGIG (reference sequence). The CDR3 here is CAWSVMFDTEAFF. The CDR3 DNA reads TGTGCCTGGAGTGTTATGTTTGACACTGAAGCTTTCTTT.

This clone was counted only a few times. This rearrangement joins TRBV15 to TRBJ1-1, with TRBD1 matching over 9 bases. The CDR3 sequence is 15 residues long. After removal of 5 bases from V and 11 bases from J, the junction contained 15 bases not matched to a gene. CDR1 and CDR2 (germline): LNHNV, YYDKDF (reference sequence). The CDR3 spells CATSRRDRVSLGAFF. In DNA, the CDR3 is TGTGCCACCAGCCGCCGGGACAGGGTATCCCTTGGGGCTTTCTTT.

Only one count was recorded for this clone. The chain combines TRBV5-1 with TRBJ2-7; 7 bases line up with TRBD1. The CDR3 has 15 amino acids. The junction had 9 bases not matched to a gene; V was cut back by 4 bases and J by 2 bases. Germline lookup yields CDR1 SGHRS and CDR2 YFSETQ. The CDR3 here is CASSPGQLIAYEQYF. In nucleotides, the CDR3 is TGCGCCAGCAGCCCGGGACAGCTGATAGCCTACGAGCAGTACTTC. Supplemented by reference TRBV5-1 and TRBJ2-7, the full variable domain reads KAGVTQTPRYLIKTRGQQVTLSCSPISGHRSVSWYQQTPGQGLQFLFEYFSETQRNKGNFPGRFSGRQFSNSRSEMNVSTLELGDSALYLCASSPGQLIAYEQYFGPGTRLTVT.

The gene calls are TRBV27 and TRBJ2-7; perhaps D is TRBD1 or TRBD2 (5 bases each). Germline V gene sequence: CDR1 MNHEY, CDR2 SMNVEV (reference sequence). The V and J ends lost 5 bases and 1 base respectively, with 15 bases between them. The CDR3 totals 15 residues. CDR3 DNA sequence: TGTGCCAGCAGTCCCGGGACGGACCCTTCCTACGAGCAGTACTTC. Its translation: CASSPGTDPSYEQYF.

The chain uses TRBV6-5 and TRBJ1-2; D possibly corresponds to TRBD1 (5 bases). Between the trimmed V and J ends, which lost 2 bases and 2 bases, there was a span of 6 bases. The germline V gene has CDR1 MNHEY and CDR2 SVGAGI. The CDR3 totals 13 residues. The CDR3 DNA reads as TGTGCCAGCAGTTACGACAGCAACTATGGCTACACCTTC. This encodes CASSYDSNYGYTF.

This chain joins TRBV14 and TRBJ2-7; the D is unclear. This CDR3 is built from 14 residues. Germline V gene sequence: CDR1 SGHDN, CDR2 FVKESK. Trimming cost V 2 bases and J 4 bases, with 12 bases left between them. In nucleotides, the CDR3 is TGTGCCAGCAGCCAACAAGGGTCCGGGTACGAGCAGTACTTC. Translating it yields CASSQQGSGYEQYF.

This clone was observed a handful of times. This CDR3 is CASSLQQGGYYGYTF. DNA of the CDR3: TGTGCCAGCAGCTTACAGCAGGGGGGCTATTATGGCTACACCTTC. This chain links TRBV11-2 with TRBJ1-2; 7 bases agree with TRBD1. The V and J ends lost 2 bases and 5 bases, in that order; junction bases with no gene match: 8. CDR1 is SGHAT, CDR2 FQNNGV, per germline. The CDR3 runs to 15 residues.

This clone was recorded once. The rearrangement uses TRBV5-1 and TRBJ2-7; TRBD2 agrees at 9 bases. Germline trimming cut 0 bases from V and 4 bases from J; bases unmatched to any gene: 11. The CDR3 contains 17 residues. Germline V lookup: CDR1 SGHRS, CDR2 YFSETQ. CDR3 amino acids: CASSLETPGLAGYEQYF. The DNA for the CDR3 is TGCGCCAGCAGCTTGGAGACACCGGGACTAGCAGGGTACGAGCAGTACTTC.

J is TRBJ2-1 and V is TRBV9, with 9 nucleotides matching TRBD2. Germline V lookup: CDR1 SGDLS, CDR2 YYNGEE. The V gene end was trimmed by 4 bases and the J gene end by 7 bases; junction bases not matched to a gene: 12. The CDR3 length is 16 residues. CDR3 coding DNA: TGTGCCAGCAGCTGGGGAGCGGGAGGCCGCGGGAATGAGCAGTTCTTC. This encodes CASSWGAGGRGNEQFF.

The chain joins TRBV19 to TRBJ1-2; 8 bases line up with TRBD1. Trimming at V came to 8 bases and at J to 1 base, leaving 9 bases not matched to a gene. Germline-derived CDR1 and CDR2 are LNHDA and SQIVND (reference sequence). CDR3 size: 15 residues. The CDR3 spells CASQSQGALNYGYTF. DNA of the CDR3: TGTGCCAGTCAATCCCAGGGGGCCCTTAACTATGGCTACACCTTC. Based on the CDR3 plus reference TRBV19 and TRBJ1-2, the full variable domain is DGGITQSPKYLFRKEGQNVTLSCEQNLNHDAMYWYRQDPGQGLRLIYYSQIVNDFQKGDIAEGYSVSREKKESFPLTVTSAQKNPTAFYLCASQSQGALNYGYTFGSGTRLTVV.

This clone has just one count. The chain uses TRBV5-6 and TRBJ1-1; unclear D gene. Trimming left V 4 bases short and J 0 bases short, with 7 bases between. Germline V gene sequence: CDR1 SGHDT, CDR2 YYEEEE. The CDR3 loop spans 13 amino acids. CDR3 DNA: TGTGCCAGCAGCCCGACCCTGAACACTGAAGCTTTCTTT. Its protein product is CASSPTLNTEAFF.

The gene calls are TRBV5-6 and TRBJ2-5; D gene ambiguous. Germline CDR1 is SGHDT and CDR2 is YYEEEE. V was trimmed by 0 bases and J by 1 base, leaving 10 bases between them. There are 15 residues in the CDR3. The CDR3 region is CASSLVDGPQETQYF. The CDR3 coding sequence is TGTGCCAGCAGCTTGGTTGACGGACCCCAAGAGACCCAGTACTTC.

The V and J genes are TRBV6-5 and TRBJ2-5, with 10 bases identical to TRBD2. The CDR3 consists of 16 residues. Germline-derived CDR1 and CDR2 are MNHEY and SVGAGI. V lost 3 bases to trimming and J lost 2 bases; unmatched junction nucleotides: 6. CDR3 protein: CASSYTASGSQETQYF. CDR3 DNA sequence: TGTGCCAGCAGTTATACCGCTAGCGGGAGTCAAGAGACCCAGTACTTC.

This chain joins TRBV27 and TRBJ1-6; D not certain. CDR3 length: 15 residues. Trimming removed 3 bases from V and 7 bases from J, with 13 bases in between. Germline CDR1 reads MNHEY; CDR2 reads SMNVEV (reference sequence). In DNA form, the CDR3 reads TGTGCCAGCAGTTTCGAAGGGTCTCTGAATTCACCCCTCCACTTT. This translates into CASSFEGSLNSPLHF.

The CDR3 coding sequence is TGTGCCTACGGCCGCCTCGCAAACACTGAAGCTTTCTTT. Protein sequence: CAYGRLANTEAFF. This chain joins TRBV30 and TRBJ1-1; D gene uncertain. The V gene's germline CDR1 is GTSNPN and CDR2 SVGIG (reference sequence). CDR3 length equals 13 residues. V lost 7 bases and J lost 2, with 14 bases in between.

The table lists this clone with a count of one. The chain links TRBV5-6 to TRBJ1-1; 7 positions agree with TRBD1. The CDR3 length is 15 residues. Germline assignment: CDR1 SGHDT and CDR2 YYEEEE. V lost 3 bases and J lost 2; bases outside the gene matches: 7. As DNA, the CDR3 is TGTGCCAGCAGCTACTACCGGACAGGTAACACTGAAGCTTTCTTT. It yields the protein CASSYYRTGNTEAFF.

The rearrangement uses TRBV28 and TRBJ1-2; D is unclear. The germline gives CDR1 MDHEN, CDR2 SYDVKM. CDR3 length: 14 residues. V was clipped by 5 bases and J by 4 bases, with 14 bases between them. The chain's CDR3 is CASSEVAKPYGYTF. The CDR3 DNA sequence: TGTGCCAGCAGTGAAGTGGCCAAACCCTATGGCTACACCTTC.

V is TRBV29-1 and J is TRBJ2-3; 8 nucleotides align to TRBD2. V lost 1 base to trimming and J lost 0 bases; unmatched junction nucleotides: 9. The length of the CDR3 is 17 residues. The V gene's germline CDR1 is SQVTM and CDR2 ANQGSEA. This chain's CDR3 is CSVEGTRAGASTDTQYF. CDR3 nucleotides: TGCAGCGTTGAAGGAACAAGAGCGGGGGCTAGCACAGATACGCAGTATTTT.

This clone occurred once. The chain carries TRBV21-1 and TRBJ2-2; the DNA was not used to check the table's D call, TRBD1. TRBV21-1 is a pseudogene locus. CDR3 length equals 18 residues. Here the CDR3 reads CASSSVWSTGEYAGELFF. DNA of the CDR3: TGTGCCAGCAGCAGTGTTTGGTCGACAGGGGAGTACGCCGGGGAGCTGTTTTTT.

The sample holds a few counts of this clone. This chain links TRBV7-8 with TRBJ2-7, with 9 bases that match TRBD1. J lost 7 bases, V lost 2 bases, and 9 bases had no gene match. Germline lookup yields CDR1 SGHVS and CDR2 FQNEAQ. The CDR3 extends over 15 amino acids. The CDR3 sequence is CASSLIGTGLGEQYF. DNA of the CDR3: TGTGCCAGCAGCTTAATCGGGACAGGGTTGGGGGAGCAGTACTTC. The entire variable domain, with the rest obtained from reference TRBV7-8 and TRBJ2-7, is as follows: GAGVSQSPRYKVAKRGQDVALRCDPISGHVSLFWYQQALGQGPEFLTYFQNEAQLDKSGLPSDRFFAERPEGSVSTLKIQRTQQEDSAVYLCASSLIGTGLGEQYFGPGTRLTVT.

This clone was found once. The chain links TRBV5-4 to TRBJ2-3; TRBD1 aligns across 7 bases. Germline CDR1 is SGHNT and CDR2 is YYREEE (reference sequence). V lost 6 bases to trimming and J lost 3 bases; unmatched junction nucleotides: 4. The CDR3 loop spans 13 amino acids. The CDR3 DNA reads TGTGCCAGCATCCTACAGGGGACAGATACGCAGTATTTT. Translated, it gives CASILQGTDTQYF.

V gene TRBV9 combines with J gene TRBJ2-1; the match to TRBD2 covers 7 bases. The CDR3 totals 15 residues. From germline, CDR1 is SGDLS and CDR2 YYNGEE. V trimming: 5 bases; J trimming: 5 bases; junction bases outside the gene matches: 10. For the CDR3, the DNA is TGTGCCAGCAGTGGGACCCCGGGGGGTCACAATGAGCAGTTCTTC. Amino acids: CASSGTPGGHNEQFF.

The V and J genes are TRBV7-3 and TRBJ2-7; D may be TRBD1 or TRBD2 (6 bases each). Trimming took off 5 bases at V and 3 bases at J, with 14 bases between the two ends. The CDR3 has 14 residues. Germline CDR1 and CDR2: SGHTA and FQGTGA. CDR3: CASSPNGGLYEQYF. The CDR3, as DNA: TGTGCCAGCAGCCCTAACGGGGGCCTCTACGAGCAGTACTTC.

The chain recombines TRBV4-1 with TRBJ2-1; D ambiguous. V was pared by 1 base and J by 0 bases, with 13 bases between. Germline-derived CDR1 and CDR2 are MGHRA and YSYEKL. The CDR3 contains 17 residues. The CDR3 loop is CASSQVLLTTSYNEQFF. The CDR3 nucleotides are TGCGCCAGCAGCCAAGTCTTACTGACAACCTCCTACAATGAGCAGTTCTTC.

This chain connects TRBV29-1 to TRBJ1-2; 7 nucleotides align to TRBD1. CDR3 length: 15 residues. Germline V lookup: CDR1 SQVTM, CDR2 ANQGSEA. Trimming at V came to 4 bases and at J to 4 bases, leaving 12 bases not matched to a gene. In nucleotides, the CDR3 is TGCAGCGTTGTTGATCAGGACAGGATAAGCTATGGCTACACCTTC. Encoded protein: CSVVDQDRISYGYTF.

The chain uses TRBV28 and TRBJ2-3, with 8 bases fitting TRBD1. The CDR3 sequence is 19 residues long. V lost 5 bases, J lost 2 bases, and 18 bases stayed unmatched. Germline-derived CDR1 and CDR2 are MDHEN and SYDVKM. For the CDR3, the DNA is TGTGCCAGCAGTCCCTCCCCCAGAGACAGGGGCGGTTACACAGATACGCAGTATTTT. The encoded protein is CASSPSPRDRGGYTDTQYF.